This T cell receptor (beta chain) is from a study of OX40 agonist ivuxolimab in advanced cancers. Measured with immunoSEQ multiplex PCR; TCRdb has only the in-frame clones, and not every one. This sample carries 70,000 to 100,000 clones, just over 85% of them seen once, and the ten largest clones take about 1.9%. Only one count was recorded for this clone. This receptor was taken from an adult with an advanced solid tumor such as melanoma, head and neck, liver or kidney cancer. The source was CD4+ or CD8+ T cells sorted from blood, collected in a trial of the OX40 agonist ivuxolimab.

The CDR3 DNA follows: TGTGCCATCAGTGAACAGGGGGCAGGGCAGCCCCAGCATTTT. This encodes CAISEQGAGQPQHF. This chain connects TRBV10-3 to TRBJ1-5, with 9 bases lining up with TRBD1. There are 14 residues in the CDR3. Trimming took 3 bases from V and 7 from J; bases not matched to a gene: 4. Germline CDR1 ENHRY, CDR2 SYGVKD.